This TCR beta chain appears in the sequencing data of a study of shared clonotypes between healthy human individuals. Sequencing was performed with immunoSEQ multiplex PCR; in TCRdb, only in-frame clones are kept and a portion is missing. The table includes approximately 980,000 clones, 70% to 85% detected once. Sequencing was done on a sample of memory CD4+ T cells sorted from blood. The subset here: CD45RA-negative fraction. This sequence was found in a young man in good health.

CDR3 in DNA: TGCGCCAGCAGCATCGACAGACTGGCGGATACGCAGTATTTT. Amino acids: CASSIDRLADTQYF. The chain employs TRBV5-1 and TRBJ2-3; D perhaps matches TRBD1 (5 bases). The CDR3 is made up of 14 amino acids. Germline V gives CDR1 SGHRS, CDR2 YFSETQ. Trimming took off 4 bases at V and 6 bases at J, with 15 bases between the two ends.